The rows below give T cell receptor beta chains drawn from one sample of a study of CD8+CD57+ T cells in acquired aplastic anemia. TCRdb reprocessed the reads with MiXCR, giving one entry per CDR3 protein. Counted here are 150,000 to 200,000 distinct CDR3 sequences, roughly 48% occurring once; the ten biggest clones make up about 1%. Material: sorted CD4+, CD8+, or CD8+CD57+ T cells (not recorded which) from PBMCs. The receptors shown here come from a human donor with aplastic anemia. The CDR3 runs from the conserved cysteine through the conserved F or W. The D gene is left open where the match is weak. Not all rows give a size; the values are once, few, many and, for expanded clones, a class.

CDR3	DNA	V	J	size	D
CASSSRRDQDRGPDTQYF	TGTGCCAGCAGCTCTAGGCGGGACCAGGACAGGGGGCCAGATACGCAGTATTTT	TRBV11-2	TRBJ2-3	NA	TRBD1
CSARGTSYYEQYF	TGCAGTGCTAGGGGGACTTCGTACTACGAGCAGTACTTC	TRBV20-1	TRBJ2-7	NA	NA
CASSAGTGGRSLHF	TGTGCCAGCAGCGCCGGGACAGGGGGTAGGTCCCTCCACTTT	TRBV9	TRBJ1-6	NA	TRBD1
CSAGWGLSTEAFF	TGCAGCGCTGGATGGGGACTCTCCACTGAAGCTTTCTTT	TRBV29-1	TRBJ1-1	NA	NA
CASSLVAQEAFF	TGTGCCAGCAGCTTAGTGGCCCAAGAAGCTTTCTTT	TRBV11-2	TRBJ1-1	many	NA
CASSLPRRFGETQYF	TGTGCCAGCAGCCTCCCCCGGAGGTTCGGAGAGACCCAGTACTTC	TRBV7-9	TRBJ2-5	many	NA
CASNGDGYEQYF	TGTGCCAGCAATGGCGATGGCTACGAGCAGTACTTC	TRBV2	TRBJ2-7	NA	NA
CASSLSGPETYEQYF	TGTGCCAGCAGCTTGAGCGGACCTGAGACCTACGAGCAGTACTTC	TRBV7-6	TRBJ2-7	NA	NA
CASSTGTLPGGETQYF	TGTGCCAGCAGCACCGGGACTCTACCAGGTGGGGAGACCCAGTACTTC	TRBV5-6	TRBJ2-5	NA	NA
CASREVGTGRAGEQFF	TGTGCCAGCAGGGAAGTGGGGACAGGTCGAGCGGGTGAGCAGTTCTTC	TRBV12-3/TRBV12-4	TRBJ2-1	NA	TRBD1
CASSFSAGGTYEQYF	TGTGCCAGCAGCTTCTCTGCCGGGGGGACCTACGAGCAGTACTTC	TRBV12-1	TRBJ2-7	few	NA
CASSQRDTQYF	TGTGCCAGCAGCCAGCGGGATACGCAGTATTTT	TRBV7-6	TRBJ2-3	NA	NA
CAISVGKETNEKLFF	TGTGCCATCAGTGTGGGGAAGGAGACTAATGAAAAACTGTTTTTT	TRBV10-3	TRBJ1-4	NA	NA
CSVLPGGQETQYF	TGCAGCGTCCTCCCTGGAGGGCAAGAGACCCAGTACTTC	TRBV29-1	TRBJ2-5	few	NA
CAISGSGTGSYEQYF	TGTGCCATCAGTGGATCCGGGACAGGCTCCTACGAGCAGTACTTC	TRBV10-3	TRBJ2-7	few	TRBD1
CASSPQTGSYEQYF	TGTGCCAGCTCACCACAGACAGGTTCCTACGAGCAGTACTTC	TRBV18	TRBJ2-7	many	NA
CASRTGDVSTEAFF	TGTGCCAGCAGGACAGGGGATGTTAGCACTGAAGCTTTCTTT	TRBV2	TRBJ1-1	many	TRBD1
CASSWGQAKNTEAFF	TGCGCCAGCAGCTGGGGACAGGCCAAGAACACTGAAGCTTTCTTT	TRBV5-1	TRBJ1-1	many	TRBD1
CASSFKTGGETEAFF	TGTGCCAGCAGCTTTAAGACAGGGGGGGAGACTGAAGCTTTCTTT	TRBV5-4	TRBJ1-1	NA	TRBD1
CATRGGLNEQFF	TGTGCCACGCGGGGGGGTTTGAATGAGCAGTTCTTC	TRBV12-3/TRBV12-4	TRBJ2-1	many	TRBD2
CASSRATGINSPLHF	TGTGCCAGTAGTAGGGCGACAGGGATAAATTCACCCCTCCACTTT	TRBV19	TRBJ1-6	many	TRBD1
CSARTVWTGDTEAFF	TGCAGTGCTAGGACCGTTTGGACAGGGGACACTGAAGCTTTCTTT	TRBV20-1	TRBJ1-1	once	TRBD1
CASTKGSGRRGYTF	TGTGCCAGCACCAAAGGTTCGGGGCGCAGGGGCTACACCTTC	TRBV6-1	TRBJ1-2	once	NA
CASSRIQGAGTDTQYF	TGTGCCAGCAGCAGAATCCAGGGGGCTGGCACAGATACGCAGTATTTT	TRBV11-1	TRBJ2-3	many	TRBD1
CASSLVDRPLHF	TGTGCCAGCAGCTTGGTGGACAGACCCCTCCACTTT	TRBV5-4	TRBJ1-6	once	NA
CASSSQHEYGYTF	TGTGCCAGCAGCTCCCAACACGAATATGGCTACACCTTC	TRBV7-9	TRBJ1-2	NA	NA
CASSQVDTGNTEAFF	TGTGCCAGCAGCCAAGTCGACACCGGCAACACTGAAGCTTTCTTT	TRBV3-1	TRBJ1-1	many	NA
CASSLSQGARTEAFF	TGTGCCAGCAGCTTGTCTCAGGGGGCGCGTACTGAAGCTTTCTTT	TRBV5-5	TRBJ1-1	few	TRBD1
CASSVGLAGFANTGELFF	TGTGCCAGTAGCGTGGGACTAGCGGGGTTCGCGAACACCGGGGAGCTGTTTTTT	TRBV19	TRBJ2-2	few	TRBD2
CASSQDLGRTQYF	TGTGCCAGCAGCCAAGATTTAGGCCGGACCCAGTACTTC	TRBV4-3	TRBJ2-5	many	NA
CASSLTGSEKLFF	TGTGCCAGCAGTCTGACAGGGAGTGAAAAACTGTTTTTT	TRBV25-1	TRBJ1-4	many	TRBD1
CASSEQYF	TGCGCCAGCAGTGAGCAGTACTTC	TRBV5-1	TRBJ2-7	once	NA
CASSLFAGSAYEQYF	TGTGCCAGCAGTTTATTCGCAGGGTCTGCCTACGAGCAGTACTTC	TRBV12-3/TRBV12-4	TRBJ2-7	many	NA
CAISESGINSPLHF	TGTGCCATCAGTGAGTCAGGGATAAATTCACCCCTCCACTTT	TRBV10-3	TRBJ1-6	NA	NA
CASSRAGLADSGNEQFF	TGTGCCAGTAGTCGAGCGGGACTAGCGGATTCTGGGAATGAGCAGTTCTTC	TRBV19	TRBJ2-1	many	TRBD2
CSARGSGGAYNEQFF	TGCAGTGCTAGAGGATCGGGGGGGGCCTACAATGAGCAGTTCTTC	TRBV20-1	TRBJ2-1	NA	TRBD2
CASSQVRSGANVLTF	TGTGCCAGCAGTCAGGTCCGCTCTGGGGCCAACGTCCTGACTTTC	TRBV7-3	TRBJ2-6	NA	NA
CASSNAPSYEQYF	TGTGCCAGCAGCAACGCCCCCTCCTACGAGCAGTACTTC	TRBV7-2	TRBJ2-7	NA	NA
CATKRNAGYEQYF	TGTGCCACCAAGAGAAACGCAGGCTACGAGCAGTACTTC	TRBV24-1	TRBJ2-7	NA	NA
CASSMDARNQPQHF	TGTGCCAGTAGTATGGACGCCCGGAATCAGCCCCAGCATTTT	TRBV19	TRBJ1-5	NA	NA
CASSFRSSYEQYF	TGTGCCAGCAGCTTCAGGAGCTCCTACGAGCAGTACTTC	TRBV7-2	TRBJ2-7	many	NA
CASSPGPRNEQFF	TGTGCTAGCAGCCCGGGACCTCGCAATGAGCAGTTCTTC	TRBV7-7	TRBJ2-1	NA	NA
CASSLTLQPINYGYTF	TGTGCCAGCAGTTTGACCCTACAGCCGATTAACTATGGCTACACCTTC	TRBV12-3/TRBV12-4	TRBJ1-2	few	NA
CASSQAREFSPLHF	TGTGCCAGCAGCCAAGCACGGGAGTTTTCACCCCTCCACTTT	TRBV3-1	TRBJ1-6	many	NA
CASSDGGPAGNEQFF	TGTGCCAGCAGTGATGGAGGGCCCGCGGGCAATGAGCAGTTCTTC	TRBV25-1	TRBJ2-1	once	NA
CASSSTLNIQYF	TGTGCCAGCAGTTCGACGTTAAACATTCAGTACTTC	TRBV28	TRBJ2-4	NA	NA
CASSSTGVSEQFF	TGTGCCAGTAGTTCTACAGGGGTTAGCGAGCAGTTCTTC	TRBV19	TRBJ2-1	many	TRBD1
CASKLAGGFSQYF	TGTGCCAGCAAACTAGCGGGGGGCTTCTCGCAGTATTTT	TRBV6-1	TRBJ2-3	many	TRBD2
CAISSVIAGDQETQYF	TGTGCCATCAGTTCTGTCATAGCGGGGGACCAAGAGACCCAGTACTTC	TRBV10-3	TRBJ2-5	NA	TRBD2
CASSEGQGGNTIYF	TGTGCCAGCAGCGAGGGACAGGGCGGGAACACCATATATTTT	TRBV11-3	TRBJ1-3	NA	TRBD1